Detailed here is one TCR beta chain. The record originates from a study of control samples from healthy donors and cancer patients. Method: immunoSEQ multiplex PCR; TCRdb's copy keeps in-frame clones and lacks some. The sample consists of some 200,000 clones, over 90% of them appearing once. This sequence was found in a man in his forties or fifties in good health. The specimen was blood.

The chain's CDR3 is CASSSVNQPQHF. The CDR3 coding sequence is TGTGCCAGCAGTTCCGTAAATCAGCCCCAGCATTTT. J is TRBJ1-5 and V is TRBV5-5; D is ambiguous. V lost 5 bases, J lost 4 bases, and 7 bases lay in between. This CDR3 is built from 12 residues. Germline V gene lookup returns CDR1 SGHKS and CDR2 YYEKEE (reference sequence).